The source of this T cell receptor (beta chain) is a study of CD8 T cells in Susac syndrome. Roughly 0.5 to 1 ug RNA was reverse transcribed with random hexamers. The TCR beta CDR3 was amplified by immunoSEQ multiplex PCR across 54 Vbeta, 13 Jbeta. Each CDR3 protein is one row after TCRdb ran MiXCR on the immunoSEQ multiplex PCR reads. This sample has about 300,000 distinct CDR3 sequences, with 90% to 95% found just once. The multiple sclerosis controls, all treatment-naive patients, had relapsing-remitting disease that was stable or active. The V end was cut by 4 bases, the J end by 9 bases, with 9 bases between. CDR3 size: 11 residues. The germline CDR1 and CDR2 sequences are DFQATT and SNEGSKA (reference sequence).

This TCR was sampled from a human donor with multiple sclerosis. The chain joins TRBV20-1 to TRBJ1-4; D remains ambiguous. Sample: CD4+ T cells from PBMCs. As DNA, the CDR3 is TGCAGTGCTACCGGGCAGCAAAAACTGTTTTTT. Translated, it gives CSATGQQKLFF.